Listed below are T cell receptor beta chains from one sample, sequenced in a study of blood T cell repertoires in COVID-19. The data were produced by immunoSEQ multiplex PCR, yet TCRdb's version contains in-frame clones alone and is incomplete. The profile covers approximately 230,000 clones, with 85% to 95% appearing a single time and 1.5% to 2% taken by the ten largest. The specimen sequenced was PBMCs or T cells enriched from blood (not recorded which). These receptors came from a woman aged 18 to 35 who had recovered from COVID-19. CDR3s include the opening cysteine and the closing phenylalanine or tryptophan. Each record gives: J gene, clone size, CDR3 length, D gene, V gene, CDR3 protein, CDR3 DNA. D genes are given only for firm matches. For some rows the clone size is stated as once, few or many, or as a class when expanded; others skip it.

j_call: TRBJ1-2; clone_size: -; cdr3_length: 15; d_call: TRBD1; v_call: TRBV10-3; cdr3_aa: CAISESGQVLYGYTF; cdr3_nt: TGTGCCATCAGTGAGTCGGGACAGGTATTATATGGCTACACCTTC
j_call: TRBJ2-3; clone_size: -; cdr3_length: 11; d_call: -; v_call: TRBV5-1; cdr3_aa: CASSLLPTGYF; cdr3_nt: TGCGCCAGCAGCTTGCTTCCAACAGGGTATTTT
j_call: TRBJ2-7; clone_size: -; cdr3_length: 13; d_call: -; v_call: TRBV4-3; cdr3_aa: CASSGGGGYEQYF; cdr3_nt: TGCGCCAGCAGTGGGGGGGGCGGGTACGAGCAGTACTTC
j_call: TRBJ2-7; clone_size: -; cdr3_length: 14; d_call: -; v_call: TRBV9; cdr3_aa: CASSVTSLNHEQYF; cdr3_nt: TGTGCCAGCAGCGTAACCTCTCTAAACCACGAGCAGTACTTC
j_call: TRBJ2-7; clone_size: once; cdr3_length: 14; d_call: -; v_call: TRBV2; cdr3_aa: CASSQRQASYEQYF; cdr3_nt: TGTGCCAGCAGTCAGAGACAGGCGTCCTACGAGCAGTACTTC
j_call: TRBJ2-3; clone_size: once; cdr3_length: 15; d_call: -; v_call: TRBV11-2; cdr3_aa: CASSLGPQGGAAQYF; cdr3_nt: TGTGCCAGCAGCTTAGGTCCACAGGGTGGGGCGGCGCAGTATTTT
j_call: TRBJ2-2; clone_size: -; cdr3_length: 18; d_call: TRBD2; v_call: TRBV4-1; cdr3_aa: CASSSPPLSGPDTGELFF; cdr3_nt: TGCGCCAGCAGCTCCCCCCCTCTTAGCGGGCCAGACACCGGGGAGCTGTTTTTT
j_call: TRBJ2-3; clone_size: -; cdr3_length: 14; d_call: -; v_call: TRBV5-1; cdr3_aa: CASRDSSSTDTQYF; cdr3_nt: TGCGCCAGCAGGGACAGCTCTAGCACAGATACGCAGTATTTT
j_call: TRBJ1-2; clone_size: once; cdr3_length: 16; d_call: -; v_call: TRBV21-1; cdr3_aa: CASSKGTGGQRYGYTF; cdr3_nt: TGTGCCAGCAGCAAAGGGACAGGGGGCCAGCGCTATGGCTACACCTTC
j_call: TRBJ2-6; clone_size: -; cdr3_length: 15; d_call: -; v_call: TRBV2; cdr3_aa: CASSGAVSGANVLTF; cdr3_nt: TGTGCCAGCAGTGGGGCAGTCTCTGGGGCCAACGTCCTGACTTTC
j_call: TRBJ1-2; clone_size: -; cdr3_length: 15; d_call: -; v_call: TRBV7-8; cdr3_aa: CASSPVHTGSLGYTF; cdr3_nt: TGTGCCAGCAGCCCCGTCCACACAGGGTCACTAGGCTACACCTTC
j_call: TRBJ1-3; clone_size: -; cdr3_length: 16; d_call: -; v_call: TRBV28; cdr3_aa: CASSLASRRVGNTIYF; cdr3_nt: TGTGCCAGCAGTTTAGCTTCTAGGAGGGTTGGAAACACCATATATTTT